The clone carrying this T cell receptor beta chain was detected many times. Its cognate antigen is unknown. This record belongs to a study of regulatory T cells in long-lasting Graves disease. CDR3 length: 13 residues. V was trimmed by 1 base and J by 7 bases, leaving 8 bases between them. CDR1 SGHAT and CDR2 FQNNGV come from the germline V gene. Notes on the study in general: Not thyroid tissue but only peripheral blood was studied.

CDR3-region Arm-PCR and iRepertoire HTBI primers produced the TCR beta libraries. Methods used by the authors: Among the samples, roughly 61 TRBV and approximately 13 TRBJ segments were identified. TCRdb used MiXCR to reprocess the multiplex PCR reads, holding one entry per CDR3 protein. TCRdb, rather than the study authors, made the V and J calls. This repertoire shows almost 350,000 distinct CDR3 sequences, around a fifth found once; its top ten account for 25% to 35%. Time point given: persistent/refractory GD, antithyroid drugs over 5 years with positive TRAb. Isolated PBMC RNA provided the starting material for the TCR library. EDTA tubes received approximately 9 milliliters of collected peripheral blood.

The genes are TRBV11-2 and TRBJ1-5; D not resolved. Sequencing used peripheral blood mononuclear cells (PBMCs), obtained when the disease was refractory, from a patient treated with antithyroid drugs. This clonotype was sampled from a female donor with Graves disease. The CDR3 spells CASSLGARQPQHF. CDR3 nucleotide sequence: TGTGCCAGCAGCTTAGGGGCAAGACAGCCCCAGCATTTT. The full variable domain, completed using reference TRBV11-2 and TRBJ1-5, is EAGVAQSPRYKIIEKRQSVAFWCNPISGHATLYWYQQILGQGPKLLIQFQNNGVVDDSQLPKDRFSAERLKGVDSTLKIQPAKLEDSAVYLCASSLGARQPQHFGDGTRLSIL.